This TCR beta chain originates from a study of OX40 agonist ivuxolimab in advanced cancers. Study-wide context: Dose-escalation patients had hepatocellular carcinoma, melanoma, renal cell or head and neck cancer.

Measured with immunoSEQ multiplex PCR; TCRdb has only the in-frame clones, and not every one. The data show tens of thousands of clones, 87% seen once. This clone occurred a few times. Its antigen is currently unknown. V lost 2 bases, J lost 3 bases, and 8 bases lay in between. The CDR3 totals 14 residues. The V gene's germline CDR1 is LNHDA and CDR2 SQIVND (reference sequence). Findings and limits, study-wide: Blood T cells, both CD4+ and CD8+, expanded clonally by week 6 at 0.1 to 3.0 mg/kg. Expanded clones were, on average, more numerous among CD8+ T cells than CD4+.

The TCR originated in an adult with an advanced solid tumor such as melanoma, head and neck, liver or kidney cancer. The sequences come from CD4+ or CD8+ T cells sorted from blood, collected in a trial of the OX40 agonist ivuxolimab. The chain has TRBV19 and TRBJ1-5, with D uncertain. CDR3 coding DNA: TGTGCCAGTAGTATATCGGTTACCAATCAGCCCCAGCATTTT. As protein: CASSISVTNQPQHF.